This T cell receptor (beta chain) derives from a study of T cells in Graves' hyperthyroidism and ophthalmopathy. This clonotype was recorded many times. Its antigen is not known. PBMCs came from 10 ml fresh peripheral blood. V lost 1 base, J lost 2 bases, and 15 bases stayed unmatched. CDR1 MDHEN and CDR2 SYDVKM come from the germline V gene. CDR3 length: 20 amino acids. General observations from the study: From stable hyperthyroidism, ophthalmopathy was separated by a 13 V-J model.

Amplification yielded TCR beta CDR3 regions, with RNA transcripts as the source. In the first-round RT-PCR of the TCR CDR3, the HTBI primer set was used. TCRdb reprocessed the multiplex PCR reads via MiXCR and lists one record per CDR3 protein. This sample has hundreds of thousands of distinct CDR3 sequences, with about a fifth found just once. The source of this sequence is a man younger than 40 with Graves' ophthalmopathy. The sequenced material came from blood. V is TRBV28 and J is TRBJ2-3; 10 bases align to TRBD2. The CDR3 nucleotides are TGTGCCAGCAGTTTATATGGGGGTTGGGGTCTAGCGGGAGCCACAGATACGCAGTATTTT. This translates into CASSLYGGWGLAGATDTQYF. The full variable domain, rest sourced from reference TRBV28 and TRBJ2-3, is DVKVTQSSRYLVKRTGEKVFLECVQDMDHENMFWYRQDPGLGLRLIYFSYDVKMKEKGDIPEGYSVSREKKERFSLILESASTNQTSMYLCASSLYGGWGLAGATDTQYFGPGTRLTVL.